The T cell receptor beta chain under discussion was sequenced for a study of blood T cell repertoires in COVID-19. Germline V CDR1 and CDR2: SEHNR, FQNEAQ (reference sequence). The CDR3 consists of 16 residues. Trimming stripped 4 bases from V and 1 base from J, with 14 bases between. Assay used: immunoSEQ multiplex PCR; TCRdb lists only in-frame clones, some missing. This sample carries some 250,000 clones, 75% to 90% of them seen once, and the ten largest clones take 3% to 4%. Enrolled through a virtual design, the participants were between roughly 18 and 100 years of age and came from 24 US areas. Allocation to cohorts depended on clinical history reported by the participants.

Sequenced: PBMCs or T cells enriched from blood (not recorded which). The source is a woman between 35 and 50 years old with acute COVID-19. This sequence joins TRBV7-9 and TRBJ2-4, with D possibly being TRBD1 (6 bases). The CDR3 sequence: CASSSTGRGAKNIQYF. CDR3 nucleotide sequence: TGTGCCAGCAGCTCCACAGGGCGAGGGGCCAAAAACATTCAGTACTTC.